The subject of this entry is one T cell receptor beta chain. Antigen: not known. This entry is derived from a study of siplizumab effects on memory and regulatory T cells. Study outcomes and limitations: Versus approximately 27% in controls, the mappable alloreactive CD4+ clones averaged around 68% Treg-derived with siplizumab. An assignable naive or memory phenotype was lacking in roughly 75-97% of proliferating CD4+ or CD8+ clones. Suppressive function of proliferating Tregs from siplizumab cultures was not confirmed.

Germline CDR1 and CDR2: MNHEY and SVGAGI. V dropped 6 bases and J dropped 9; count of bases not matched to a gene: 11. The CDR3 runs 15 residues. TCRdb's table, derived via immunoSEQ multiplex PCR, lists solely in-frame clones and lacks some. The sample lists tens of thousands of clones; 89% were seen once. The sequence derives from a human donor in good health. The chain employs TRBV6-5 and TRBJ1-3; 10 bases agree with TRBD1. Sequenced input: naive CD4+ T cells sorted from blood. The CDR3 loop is CASSRSGTGAITIYF. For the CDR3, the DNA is TGTGCCAGCAGCCGCTCCGGGACAGGGGCTATCACCATATATTTT.